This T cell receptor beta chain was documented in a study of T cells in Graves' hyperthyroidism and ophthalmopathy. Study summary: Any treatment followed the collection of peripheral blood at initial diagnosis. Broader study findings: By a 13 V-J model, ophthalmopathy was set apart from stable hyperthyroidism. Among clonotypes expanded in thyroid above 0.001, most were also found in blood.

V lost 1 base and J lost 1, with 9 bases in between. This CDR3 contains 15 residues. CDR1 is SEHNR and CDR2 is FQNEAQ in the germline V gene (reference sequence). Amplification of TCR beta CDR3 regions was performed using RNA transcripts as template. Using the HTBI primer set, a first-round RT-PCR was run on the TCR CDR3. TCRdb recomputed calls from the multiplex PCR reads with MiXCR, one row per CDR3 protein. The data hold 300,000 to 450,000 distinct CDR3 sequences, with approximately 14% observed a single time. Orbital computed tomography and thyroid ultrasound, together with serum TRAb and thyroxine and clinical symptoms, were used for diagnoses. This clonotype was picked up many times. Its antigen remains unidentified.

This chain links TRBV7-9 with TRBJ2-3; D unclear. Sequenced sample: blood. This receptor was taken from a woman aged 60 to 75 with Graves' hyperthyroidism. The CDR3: CASSLGVGRTDTQYF. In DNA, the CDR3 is TGTGCCAGCAGCTTAGGGGTCGGCCGCACAGATACGCAGTATTTT.